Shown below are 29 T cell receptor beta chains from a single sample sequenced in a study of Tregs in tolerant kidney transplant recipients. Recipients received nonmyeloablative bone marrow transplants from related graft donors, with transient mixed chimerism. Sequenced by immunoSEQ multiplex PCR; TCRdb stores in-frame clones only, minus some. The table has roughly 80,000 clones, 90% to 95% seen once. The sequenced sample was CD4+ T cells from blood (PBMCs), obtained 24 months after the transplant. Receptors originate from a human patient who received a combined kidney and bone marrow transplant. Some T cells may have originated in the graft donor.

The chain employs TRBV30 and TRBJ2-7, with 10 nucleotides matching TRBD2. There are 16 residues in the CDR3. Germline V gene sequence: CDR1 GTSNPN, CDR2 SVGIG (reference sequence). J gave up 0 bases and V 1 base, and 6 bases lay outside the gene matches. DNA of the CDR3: TGTGCCTGGAGTGCTAGCGGGGGTTACCTCTCCTACGAGCAGTACTTC. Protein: CAWSASGGYLSYEQYF.

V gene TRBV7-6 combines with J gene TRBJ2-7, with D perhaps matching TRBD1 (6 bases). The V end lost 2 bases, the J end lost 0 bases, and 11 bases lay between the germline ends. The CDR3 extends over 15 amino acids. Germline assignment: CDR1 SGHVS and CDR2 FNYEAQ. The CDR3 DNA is TGTGCCAGCAGCTTAACCACAGGGACCTCCTACGAGCAGTACTTC. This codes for CASSLTTGTSYEQYF.

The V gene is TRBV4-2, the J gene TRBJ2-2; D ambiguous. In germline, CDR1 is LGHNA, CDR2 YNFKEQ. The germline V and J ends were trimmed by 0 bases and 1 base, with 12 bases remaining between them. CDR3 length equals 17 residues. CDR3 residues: CASSQDLASRNTGELFF. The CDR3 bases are TGTGCCAGCAGCCAAGATCTGGCTAGTCGGAACACCGGGGAGCTGTTTTTT.

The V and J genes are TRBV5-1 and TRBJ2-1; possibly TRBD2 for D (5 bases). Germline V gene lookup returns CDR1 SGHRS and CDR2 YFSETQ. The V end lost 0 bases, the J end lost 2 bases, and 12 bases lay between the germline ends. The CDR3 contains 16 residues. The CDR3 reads CASSLVGLFTYNEQFF. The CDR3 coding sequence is TGCGCCAGCAGCTTGGTTGGACTCTTCACCTACAATGAGCAGTTCTTC.

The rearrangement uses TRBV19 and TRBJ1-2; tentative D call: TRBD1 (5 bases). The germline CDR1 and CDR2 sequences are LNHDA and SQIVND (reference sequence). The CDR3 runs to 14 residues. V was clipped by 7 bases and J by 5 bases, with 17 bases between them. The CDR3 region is CASIPRGRVYGYTF. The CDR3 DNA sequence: TGTGCCAGTATTCCGCGGGGCAGAGTTTATGGCTACACCTTC. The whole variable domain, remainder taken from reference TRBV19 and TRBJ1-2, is DGGITQSPKYLFRKEGQNVTLSCEQNLNHDAMYWYRQDPGQGLRLIYYSQIVNDFQKGDIAEGYSVSREKKESFPLTVTSAQKNPTAFYLCASIPRGRVYGYTFGSGTRLTVV.

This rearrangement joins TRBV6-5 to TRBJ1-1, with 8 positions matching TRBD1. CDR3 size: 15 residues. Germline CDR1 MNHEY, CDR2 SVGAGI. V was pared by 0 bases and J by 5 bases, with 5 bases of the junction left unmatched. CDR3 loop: CASSYSLTGGTEAFF. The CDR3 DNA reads TGTGCCAGCAGTTACTCCCTAACAGGGGGGACTGAAGCTTTCTTT.

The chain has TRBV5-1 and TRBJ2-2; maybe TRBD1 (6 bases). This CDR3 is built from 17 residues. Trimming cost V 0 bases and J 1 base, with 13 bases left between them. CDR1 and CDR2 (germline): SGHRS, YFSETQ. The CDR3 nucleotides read TGCGCCAGCAGCTTGGGTGCCGGGACACTGAACACCGGGGAGCTGTTTTTT. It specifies CASSLGAGTLNTGELFF.

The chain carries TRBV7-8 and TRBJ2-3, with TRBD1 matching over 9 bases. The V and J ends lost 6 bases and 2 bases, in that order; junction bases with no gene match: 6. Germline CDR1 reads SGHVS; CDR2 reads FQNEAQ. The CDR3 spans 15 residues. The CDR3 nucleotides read TGTGCCAGCAGTTACAGGGGGCTTATCACAGATACGCAGTATTTT. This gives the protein CASSYRGLITDTQYF.

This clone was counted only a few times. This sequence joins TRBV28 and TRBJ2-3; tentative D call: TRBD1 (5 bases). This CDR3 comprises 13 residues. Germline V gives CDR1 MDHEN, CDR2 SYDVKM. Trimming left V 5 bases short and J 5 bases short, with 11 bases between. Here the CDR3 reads CASSIRAKDTQYF. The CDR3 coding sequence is TGTGCCAGCAGTATCAGGGCAAAAGATACGCAGTATTTT. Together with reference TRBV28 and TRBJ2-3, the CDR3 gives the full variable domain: DVKVTQSSRYLVKRTGEKVFLECVQDMDHENMFWYRQDPGLGLRLIYFSYDVKMKEKGDIPEGYSVSREKKERFSLILESASTNQTSMYLCASSIRAKDTQYFGPGTRLTVL.

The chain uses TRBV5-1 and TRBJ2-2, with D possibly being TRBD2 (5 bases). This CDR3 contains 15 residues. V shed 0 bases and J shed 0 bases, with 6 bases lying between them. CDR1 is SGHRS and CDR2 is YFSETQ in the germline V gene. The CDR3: CASSLGRTNTGELFF. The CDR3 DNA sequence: TGCGCCAGCAGCTTGGGGAGGACGAACACCGGGGAGCTGTTTTTT.

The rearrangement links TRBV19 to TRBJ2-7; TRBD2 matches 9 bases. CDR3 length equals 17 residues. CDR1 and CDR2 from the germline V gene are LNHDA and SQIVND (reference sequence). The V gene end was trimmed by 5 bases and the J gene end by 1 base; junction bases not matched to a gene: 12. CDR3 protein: CASSPLGLAGRSYEQYF. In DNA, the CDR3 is TGTGCCAGTAGTCCCTTGGGCCTAGCGGGGCGATCCTACGAGCAGTACTTC.

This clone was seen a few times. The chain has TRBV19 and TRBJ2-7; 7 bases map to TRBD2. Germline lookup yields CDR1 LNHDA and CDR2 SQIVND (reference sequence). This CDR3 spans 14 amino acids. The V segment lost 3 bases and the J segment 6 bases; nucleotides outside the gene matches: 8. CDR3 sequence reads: CASSIVAGEGEQYF. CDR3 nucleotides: TGTGCCAGTAGTATTGTGGCGGGAGAGGGCGAGCAGTACTTC.

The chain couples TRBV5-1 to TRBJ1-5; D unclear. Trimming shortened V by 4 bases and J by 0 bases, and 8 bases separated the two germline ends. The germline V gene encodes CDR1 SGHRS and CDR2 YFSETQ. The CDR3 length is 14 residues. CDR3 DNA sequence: TGCGCCAGCAGCCGCAGGAATAGCAATCAGCCCCAGCATTTT. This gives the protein CASSRRNSNQPQHF.

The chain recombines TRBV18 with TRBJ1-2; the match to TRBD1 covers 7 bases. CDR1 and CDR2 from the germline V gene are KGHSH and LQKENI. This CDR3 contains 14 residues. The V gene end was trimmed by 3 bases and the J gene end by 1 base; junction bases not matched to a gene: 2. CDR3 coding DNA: TGTGCCAGCTCACCTTACAGGGGTAACTATGGCTACACCTTC. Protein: CASSPYRGNYGYTF.

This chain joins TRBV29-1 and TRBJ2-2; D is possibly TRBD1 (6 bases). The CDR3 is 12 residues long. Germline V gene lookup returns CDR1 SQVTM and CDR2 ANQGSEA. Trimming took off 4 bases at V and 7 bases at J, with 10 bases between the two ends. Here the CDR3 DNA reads TGCAGCGTTGGCAGGGGTATCGGGGAGCTGTTTTTT. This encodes CSVGRGIGELFF.

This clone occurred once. CDR3 in amino acids: CASWTVNYGYTF. The CDR3 coding sequence is TGTGCCAGCTGGACAGTCAACTATGGCTACACCTTC. The chain recombines TRBV19 with TRBJ1-2; possible D gene TRBD1, 6 bases. Germline V gives CDR1 LNHDA, CDR2 SQIVND (reference sequence). V was trimmed by 9 bases and J by 2 bases, leaving 10 bases between them. The CDR3 is 12 amino acids.

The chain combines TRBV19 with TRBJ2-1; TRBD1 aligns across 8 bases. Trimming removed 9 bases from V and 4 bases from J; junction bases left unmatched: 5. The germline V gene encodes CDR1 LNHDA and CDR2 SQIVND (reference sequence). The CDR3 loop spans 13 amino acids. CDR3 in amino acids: CAREGQEYNEQFF. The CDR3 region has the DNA TGTGCCAGGGAGGGACAGGAATACAATGAGCAGTTCTTC.

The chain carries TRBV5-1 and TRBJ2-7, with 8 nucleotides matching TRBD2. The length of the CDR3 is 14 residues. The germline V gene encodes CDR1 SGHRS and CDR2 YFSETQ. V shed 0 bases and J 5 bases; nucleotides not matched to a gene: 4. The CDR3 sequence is CASSLVKRENEQYF. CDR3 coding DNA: TGCGCCAGCAGCTTGGTGAAGCGGGAGAACGAGCAGTACTTC.

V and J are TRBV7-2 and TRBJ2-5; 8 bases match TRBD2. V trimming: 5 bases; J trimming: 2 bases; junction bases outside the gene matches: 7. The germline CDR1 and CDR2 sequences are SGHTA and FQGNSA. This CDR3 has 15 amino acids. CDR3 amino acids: CASSDRGGPQETQYF. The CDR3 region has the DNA TGTGCCAGCAGCGATCGGGGGGGACCTCAAGAGACCCAGTACTTC. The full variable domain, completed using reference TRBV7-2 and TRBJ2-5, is GAGVSQSPSNKVTEKGKDVELRCDPISGHTALYWYRQSLGQGLEFLIYFQGNSAPDKSGLPSDRFSAERTGGSVSTLTIQRTQQEDSAVYLCASSDRGGPQETQYFGPGTRLLVL.

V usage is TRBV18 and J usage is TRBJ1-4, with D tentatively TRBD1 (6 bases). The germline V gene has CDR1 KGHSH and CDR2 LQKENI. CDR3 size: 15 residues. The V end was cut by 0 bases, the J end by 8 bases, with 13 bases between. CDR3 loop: CASSPPRGGWEKLFF. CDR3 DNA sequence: TGTGCCAGCTCACCACCTCGCGGGGGCTGGGAAAAACTGTTTTTT.

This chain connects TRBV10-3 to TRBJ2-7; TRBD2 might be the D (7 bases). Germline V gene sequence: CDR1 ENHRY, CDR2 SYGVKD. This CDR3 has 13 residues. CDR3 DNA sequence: TGTGCTAACCAACCGGCAGGGGAGGGCGAGCAGTACTTC. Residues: CANQPAGEGEQYF.

The CDR3: CASSWGASGKETQYF. CDR3 DNA sequence: TGTGCCAGCAGCTGGGGGGCTAGCGGGAAGGAGACCCAGTACTTC. The V gene is TRBV7-6, the J gene TRBJ2-5; 9 nucleotides line up with TRBD2. Trimming removed 4 bases from V and 5 bases from J; junction bases left unmatched: 8. This CDR3 contains 15 residues. Germline values: CDR1 SGHVS, CDR2 FNYEAQ.

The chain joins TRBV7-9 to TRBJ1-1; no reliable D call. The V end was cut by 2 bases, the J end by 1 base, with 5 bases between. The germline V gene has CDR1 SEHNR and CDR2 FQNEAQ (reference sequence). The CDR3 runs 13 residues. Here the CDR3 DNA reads TGTGCCAGCAGCTTATCAGGGAACACTGAAGCTTTCTTT. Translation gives CASSLSGNTEAFF.

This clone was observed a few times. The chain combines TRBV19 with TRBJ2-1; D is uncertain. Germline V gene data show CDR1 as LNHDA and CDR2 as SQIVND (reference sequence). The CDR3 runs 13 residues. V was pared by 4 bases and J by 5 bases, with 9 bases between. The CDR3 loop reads CASSSAANNEQFF. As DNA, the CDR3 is TGTGCCAGTAGTAGTGCGGCTAACAATGAGCAGTTCTTC.

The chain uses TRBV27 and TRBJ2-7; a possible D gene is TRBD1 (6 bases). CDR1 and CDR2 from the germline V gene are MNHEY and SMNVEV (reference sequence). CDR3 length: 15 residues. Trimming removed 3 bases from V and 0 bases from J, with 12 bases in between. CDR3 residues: CASSFNRDTSYEQYF. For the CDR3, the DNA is TGTGCCAGCAGTTTCAACCGGGACACCTCCTACGAGCAGTACTTC.

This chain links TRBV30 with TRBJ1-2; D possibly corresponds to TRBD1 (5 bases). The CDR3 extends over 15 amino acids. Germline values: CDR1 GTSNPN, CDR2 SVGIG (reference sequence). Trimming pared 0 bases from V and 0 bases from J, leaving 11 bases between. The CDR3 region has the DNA TGTGCCTGGAGTGTACGTCCAGGGACTAACTATGGCTACACCTTC. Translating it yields CAWSVRPGTNYGYTF.

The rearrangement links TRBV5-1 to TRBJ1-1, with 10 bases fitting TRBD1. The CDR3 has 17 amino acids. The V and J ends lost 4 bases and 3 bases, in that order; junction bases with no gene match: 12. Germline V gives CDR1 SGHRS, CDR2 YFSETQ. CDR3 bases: TGCGCCAGCAGCCAGCCCCCCGGGACAGGGGCTGACACTGAAGCTTTCTTT. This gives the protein CASSQPPGTGADTEAFF.

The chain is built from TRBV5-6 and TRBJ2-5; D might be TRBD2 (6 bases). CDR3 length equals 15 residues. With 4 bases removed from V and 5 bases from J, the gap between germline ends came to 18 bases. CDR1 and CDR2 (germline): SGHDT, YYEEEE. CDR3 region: CASSPQYGTLETQYF. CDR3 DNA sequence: TGTGCCAGCAGCCCCCAATACGGGACTCTGGAGACCCAGTACTTC.

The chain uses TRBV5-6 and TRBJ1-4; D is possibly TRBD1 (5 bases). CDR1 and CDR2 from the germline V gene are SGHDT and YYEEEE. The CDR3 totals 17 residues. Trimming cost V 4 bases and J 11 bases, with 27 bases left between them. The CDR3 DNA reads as TGTGCCAGCAGCCAAATCCCTGAGGACATAGTCAAAGAGAAACTGTTTTTT. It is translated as CASSQIPEDIVKEKLFF.